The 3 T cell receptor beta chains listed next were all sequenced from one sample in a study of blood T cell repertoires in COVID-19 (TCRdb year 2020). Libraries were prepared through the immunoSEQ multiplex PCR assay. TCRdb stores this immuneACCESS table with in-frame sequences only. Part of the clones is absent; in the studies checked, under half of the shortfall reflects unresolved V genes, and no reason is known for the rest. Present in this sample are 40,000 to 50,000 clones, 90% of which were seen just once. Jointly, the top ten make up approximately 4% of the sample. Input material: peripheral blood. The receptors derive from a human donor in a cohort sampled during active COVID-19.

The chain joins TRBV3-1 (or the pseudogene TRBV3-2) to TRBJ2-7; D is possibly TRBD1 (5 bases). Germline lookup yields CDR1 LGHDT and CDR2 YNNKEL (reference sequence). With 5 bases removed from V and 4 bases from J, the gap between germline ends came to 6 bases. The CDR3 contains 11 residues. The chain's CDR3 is CASSDSYEQYF. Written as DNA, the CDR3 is TGTGCCAGCAGCGACAGTTACGAGCAGTACTTC.

The DNA for the CDR3 is TGTGCCAGCAGCCCGACACCGGGACTAGCGTTCCATGAGCAGTTCTTC. As protein: CASSPTPGLAFHEQFF. The chain uses TRBV13 and TRBJ2-1; 10 nucleotides match TRBD2. Germline V gene lookup returns CDR1 PRHDT and CDR2 FYEKMQ (reference sequence). The V and J ends lost 5 bases and 8 bases, in that order; junction bases with no gene match: 12. The CDR3 sequence is 16 residues long.

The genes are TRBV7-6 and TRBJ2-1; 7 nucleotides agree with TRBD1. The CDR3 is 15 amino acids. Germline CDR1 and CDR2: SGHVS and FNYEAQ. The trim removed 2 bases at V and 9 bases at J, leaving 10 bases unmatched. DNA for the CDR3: TGTGCCAGCAGCTTAACCCCTAGACAGGGCAGTGAGCAGTTCTTC. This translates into CASSLTPRQGSEQFF.